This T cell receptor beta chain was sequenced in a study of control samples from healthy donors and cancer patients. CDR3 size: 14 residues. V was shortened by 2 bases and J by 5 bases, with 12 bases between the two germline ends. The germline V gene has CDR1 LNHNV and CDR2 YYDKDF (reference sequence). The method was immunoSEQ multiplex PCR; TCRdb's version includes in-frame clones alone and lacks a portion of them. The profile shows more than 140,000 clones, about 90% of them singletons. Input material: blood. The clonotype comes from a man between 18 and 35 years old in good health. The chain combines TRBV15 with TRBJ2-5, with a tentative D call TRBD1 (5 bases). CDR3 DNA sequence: TGTGCCACCAGCAGATCGTGGGGCCGGGAGACCCAGTACTTC. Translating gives CATSRSWGRETQYF.